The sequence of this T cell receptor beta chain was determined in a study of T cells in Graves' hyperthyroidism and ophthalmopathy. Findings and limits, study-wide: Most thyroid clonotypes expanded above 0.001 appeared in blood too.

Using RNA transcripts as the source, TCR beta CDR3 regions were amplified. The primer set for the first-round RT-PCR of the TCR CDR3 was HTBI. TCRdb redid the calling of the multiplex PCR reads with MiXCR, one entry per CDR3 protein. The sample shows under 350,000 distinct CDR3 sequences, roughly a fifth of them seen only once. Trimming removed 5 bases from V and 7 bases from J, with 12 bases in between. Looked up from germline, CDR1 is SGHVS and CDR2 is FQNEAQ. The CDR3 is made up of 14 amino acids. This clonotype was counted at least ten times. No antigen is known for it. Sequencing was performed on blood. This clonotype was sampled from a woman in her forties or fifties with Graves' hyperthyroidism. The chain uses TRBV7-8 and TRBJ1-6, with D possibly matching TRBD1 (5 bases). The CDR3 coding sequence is TGTGCCAGCAGCAGGGGTACAGAGAATTCACCCCTCCACTTT. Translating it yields CASSRGTENSPLHF.